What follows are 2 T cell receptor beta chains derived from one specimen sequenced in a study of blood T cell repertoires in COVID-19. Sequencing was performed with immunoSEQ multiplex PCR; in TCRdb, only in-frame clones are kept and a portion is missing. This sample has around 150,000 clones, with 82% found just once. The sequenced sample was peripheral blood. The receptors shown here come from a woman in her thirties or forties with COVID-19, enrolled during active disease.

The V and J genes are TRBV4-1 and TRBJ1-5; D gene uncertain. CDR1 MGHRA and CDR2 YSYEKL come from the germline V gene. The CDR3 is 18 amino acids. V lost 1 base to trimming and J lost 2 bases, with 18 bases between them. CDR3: CASSQAVLRVGRNQPQHF. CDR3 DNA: TGCGCCAGCAGCCAAGCCGTGTTGAGGGTGGGTCGCAATCAGCCCCAGCATTTT.

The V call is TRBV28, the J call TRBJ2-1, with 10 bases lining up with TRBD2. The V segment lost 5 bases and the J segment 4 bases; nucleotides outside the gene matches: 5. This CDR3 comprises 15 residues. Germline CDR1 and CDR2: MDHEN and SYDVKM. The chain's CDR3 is CASSASGRVYNEQFF. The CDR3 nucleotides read TGTGCCAGCAGTGCTAGCGGGAGAGTGTACAATGAGCAGTTCTTC.